Detailed here is one T cell receptor (beta chain). Its antigen is unknown. These data belong to a study of T cell responses to AZD1222 COVID-19 vaccine. Regarding the study as a whole: Spike-specific TCR breadth and depth both grew after two AZD1222 doses. The sample set comprised mostly white British donors with more females, and clonal diversity was possibly underestimated. CD4 TCRs associated with vaccination spanned spike, dominating at 160-218 and 743-854.

Germline values: CDR1 GTSNPN, CDR2 SVGIG (reference sequence). The V end lost 0 bases, the J end lost 5 bases, and 16 bases lay between the germline ends. The CDR3 sequence is 15 residues long. Data came from immunoSEQ multiplex PCR; TCRdb stores just in-frame clones and leaves some out. There are about 160,000 clones in the sample; 91% occur only once, and approximately 2% lies in the top ten. The source is an adult in good health. J is TRBJ2-5 and V is TRBV30; D could derive from TRBD1 or TRBD2 (7 bases each). The starting material was peripheral blood, obtained on day 0 of AZD1222 vaccination. CDR3 residues: CAWSVGQGGLETQYF. CDR3 nucleotides: TGTGCCTGGAGTGTAGGGCAGGGGGGGCTTGAGACCCAGTACTTC.